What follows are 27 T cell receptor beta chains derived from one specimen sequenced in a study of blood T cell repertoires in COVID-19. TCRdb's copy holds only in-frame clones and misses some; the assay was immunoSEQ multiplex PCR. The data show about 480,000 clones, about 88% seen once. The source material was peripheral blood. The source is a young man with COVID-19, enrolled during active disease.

CDR3 region: CASSLVRGNYEQYF. CDR3 DNA: TGCGCCAGCAGCTTGGTCCGAGGGAATTACGAGCAGTACTTC. This chain links TRBV5-1 with TRBJ2-7, with D perhaps matching TRBD2 (5 bases). With 0 bases removed from V and 4 bases from J, the gap between germline ends came to 11 bases. The CDR3 totals 14 residues. From germline, CDR1 is SGHRS and CDR2 YFSETQ.

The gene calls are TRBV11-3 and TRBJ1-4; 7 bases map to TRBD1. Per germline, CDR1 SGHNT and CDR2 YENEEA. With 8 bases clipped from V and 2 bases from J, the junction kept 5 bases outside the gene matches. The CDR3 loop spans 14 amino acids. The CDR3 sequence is CASGSTGTNEKLFF. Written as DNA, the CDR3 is TGTGCCAGCGGATCGACAGGGACTAATGAAAAACTGTTTTTT.

The CDR3 loop reads CSASASGTPNEQFF. Written as DNA, the CDR3 is TGCAGTGCTAGTGCGAGCGGGACCCCCAATGAGCAGTTCTTC. This chain links TRBV20-1 with TRBJ2-1, with TRBD2 matching over 7 bases. CDR3 size: 14 residues. Germline lookup yields CDR1 DFQATT and CDR2 SNEGSKA (reference sequence). J gave up 6 bases and V 3 bases, and 8 bases lay outside the gene matches.

The CDR3 DNA reads as TGCGCCAGCAGCTTGAGCGGCGCAACTAATGAAAAACTGTTTTTT. Translating gives CASSLSGATNEKLFF. This chain joins TRBV5-1 and TRBJ1-4; no firm D call. The germline V and J ends were trimmed by 1 base and 0 bases, with 7 bases remaining between them. Per germline, CDR1 SGHRS and CDR2 YFSETQ. The CDR3 has 15 amino acids.

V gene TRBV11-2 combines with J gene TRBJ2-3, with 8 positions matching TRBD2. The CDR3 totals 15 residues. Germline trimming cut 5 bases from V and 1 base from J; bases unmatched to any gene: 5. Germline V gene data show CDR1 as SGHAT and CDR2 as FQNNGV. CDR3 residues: CASSRGGPGTDTQYF. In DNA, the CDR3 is TGTGCCAGCAGCCGCGGGGGGCCGGGCACAGATACGCAGTATTTT.

This chain's CDR3 is CASSHGTGAGELFF. The CDR3 DNA is TGTGCCAGCAGCCACGGGACAGGGGCCGGGGAGCTGTTTTTT. The chain joins TRBV6-6 to TRBJ2-2, with 10 bases that match TRBD1. The CDR3 runs 14 residues. Trimming cost V 6 bases and J 6 bases; bases outside gene matches: 4. CDR1 and CDR2 from the germline V gene are MNHNY and SVGAGI (reference sequence).

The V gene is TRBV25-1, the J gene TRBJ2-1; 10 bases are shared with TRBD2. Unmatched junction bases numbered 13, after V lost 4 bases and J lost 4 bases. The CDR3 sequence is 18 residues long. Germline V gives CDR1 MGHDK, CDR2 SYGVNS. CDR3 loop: CASSGLGPTSGTYNEQFF. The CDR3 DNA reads TGTGCCAGCAGTGGGTTGGGACCTACTAGCGGGACATACAATGAGCAGTTCTTC.

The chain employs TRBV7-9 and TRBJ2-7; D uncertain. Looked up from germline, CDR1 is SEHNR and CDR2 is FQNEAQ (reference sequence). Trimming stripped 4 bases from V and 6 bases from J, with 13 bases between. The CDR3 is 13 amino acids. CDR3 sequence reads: CASSSSASPEQYF. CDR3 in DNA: TGTGCCAGCAGCTCCAGCGCGAGCCCCGAGCAGTACTTC.

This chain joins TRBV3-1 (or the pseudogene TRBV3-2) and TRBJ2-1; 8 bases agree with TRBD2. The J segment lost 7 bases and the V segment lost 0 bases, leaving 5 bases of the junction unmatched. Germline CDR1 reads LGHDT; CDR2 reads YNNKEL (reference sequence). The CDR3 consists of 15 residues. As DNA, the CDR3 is TGTGCCAGCAGCCAAGAGGTGGGACTAGATAATGAGCAGTTCTTC. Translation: CASSQEVGLDNEQFF.

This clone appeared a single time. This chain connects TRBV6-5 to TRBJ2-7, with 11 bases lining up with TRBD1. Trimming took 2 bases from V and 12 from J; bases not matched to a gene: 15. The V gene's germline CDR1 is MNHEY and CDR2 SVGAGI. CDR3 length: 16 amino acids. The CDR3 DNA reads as TGTGCCAGCAGTTACCAAACACCGGGACAGGGGGAAACTCCGTACTTC. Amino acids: CASSYQTPGQGETPYF.

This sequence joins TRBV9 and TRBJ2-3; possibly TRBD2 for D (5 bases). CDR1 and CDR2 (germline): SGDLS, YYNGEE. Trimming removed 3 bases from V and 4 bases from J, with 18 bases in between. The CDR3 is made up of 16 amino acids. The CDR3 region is CASSEDPHGGSDTQYF. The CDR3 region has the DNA TGTGCCAGCAGCGAGGACCCACACGGAGGCTCAGATACGCAGTATTTT.

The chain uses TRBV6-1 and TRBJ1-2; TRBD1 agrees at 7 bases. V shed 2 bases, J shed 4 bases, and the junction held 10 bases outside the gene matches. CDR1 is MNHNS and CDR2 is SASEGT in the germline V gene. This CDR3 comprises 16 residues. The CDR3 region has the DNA TGTGCCAGCAGTGAAATGACAGGGCTAGACCGCTATGGCTACACCTTC. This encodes CASSEMTGLDRYGYTF.

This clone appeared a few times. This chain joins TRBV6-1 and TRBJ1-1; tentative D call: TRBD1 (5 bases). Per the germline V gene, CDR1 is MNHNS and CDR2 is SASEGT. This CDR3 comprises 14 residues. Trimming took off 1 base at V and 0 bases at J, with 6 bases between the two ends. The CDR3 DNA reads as TGTGCCAGCAGTGAAGGGGGGGTGAACACTGAAGCTTTCTTT. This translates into CASSEGGVNTEAFF.

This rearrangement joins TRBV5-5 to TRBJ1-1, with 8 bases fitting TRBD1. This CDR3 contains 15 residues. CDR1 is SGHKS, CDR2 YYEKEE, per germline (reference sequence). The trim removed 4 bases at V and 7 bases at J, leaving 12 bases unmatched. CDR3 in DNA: TGTGCCAGCAGCGGACAGGGTGGGGGTGTTGGTGAAGCTTTCTTT. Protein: CASSGQGGGVGEAFF.

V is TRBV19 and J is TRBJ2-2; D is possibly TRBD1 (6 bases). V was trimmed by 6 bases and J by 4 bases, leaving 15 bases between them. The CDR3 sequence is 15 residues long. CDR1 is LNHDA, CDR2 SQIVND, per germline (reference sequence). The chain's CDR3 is CASSRQVSSTGELFF. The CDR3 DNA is TGTGCCAGTAGCCGACAGGTGTCGAGCACCGGGGAGCTGTTTTTT.

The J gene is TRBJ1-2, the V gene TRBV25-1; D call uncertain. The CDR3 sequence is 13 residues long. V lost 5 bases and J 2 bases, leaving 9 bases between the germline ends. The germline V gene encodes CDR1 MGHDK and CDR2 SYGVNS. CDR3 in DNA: TGTGCCAGCAGTTCCGAGGCCAACTATGGCTACACCTTC. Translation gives CASSSEANYGYTF.

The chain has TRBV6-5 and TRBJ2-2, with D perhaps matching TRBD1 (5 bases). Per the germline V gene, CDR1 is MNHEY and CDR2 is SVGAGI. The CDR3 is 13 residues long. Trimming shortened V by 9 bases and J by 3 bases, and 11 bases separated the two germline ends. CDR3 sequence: CASMQGYTGELFF. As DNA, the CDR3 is TGTGCCAGTATGCAGGGTTACACCGGGGAGCTGTTTTTT.

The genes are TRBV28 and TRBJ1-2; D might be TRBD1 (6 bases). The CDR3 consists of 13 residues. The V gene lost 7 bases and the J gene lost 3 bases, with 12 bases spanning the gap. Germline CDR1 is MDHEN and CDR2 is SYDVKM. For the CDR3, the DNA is TGTGCCAGCAAGGACAGAACTTACTATGGCTACACCTTC. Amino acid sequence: CASKDRTYYGYTF.

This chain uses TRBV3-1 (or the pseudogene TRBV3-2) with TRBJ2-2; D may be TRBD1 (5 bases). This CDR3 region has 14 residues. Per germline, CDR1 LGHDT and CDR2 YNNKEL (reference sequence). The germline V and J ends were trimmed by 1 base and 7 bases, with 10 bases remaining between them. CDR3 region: CASSQVYQGGELFF. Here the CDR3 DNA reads TGTGCCAGCAGCCAAGTCTACCAGGGCGGGGAGCTGTTTTTT.

DNA of the CDR3: TGTGCCAGCAGGATCGGGAGATCCCAAGAGACCCAGTACTTC. Protein product: CASRIGRSQETQYF. This chain uses TRBV5-5 with TRBJ2-5; D is possibly TRBD2 (6 bases). Trimming took 5 bases from V and 1 from J, leaving 12 bases between them. Per the germline V gene, CDR1 is SGHKS and CDR2 is YYEKEE (reference sequence). The CDR3 length is 14 residues.

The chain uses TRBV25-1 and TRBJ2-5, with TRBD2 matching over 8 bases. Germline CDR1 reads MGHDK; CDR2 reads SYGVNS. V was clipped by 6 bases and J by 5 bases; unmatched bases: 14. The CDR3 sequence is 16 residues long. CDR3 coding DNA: TGTGCCAGCAGCGCCCTAGAGCGGGGGCGGATGGAGACCCAGTACTTC. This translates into CASSALERGRMETQYF.

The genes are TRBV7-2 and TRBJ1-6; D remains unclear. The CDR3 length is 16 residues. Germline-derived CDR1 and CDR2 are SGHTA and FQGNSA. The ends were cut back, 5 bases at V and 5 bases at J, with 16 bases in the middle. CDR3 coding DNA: TGTGCCAGCAGCCCACGGGTGGCCGCCGATAATTCACCCCTCCACTTT. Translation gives CASSPRVAADNSPLHF.

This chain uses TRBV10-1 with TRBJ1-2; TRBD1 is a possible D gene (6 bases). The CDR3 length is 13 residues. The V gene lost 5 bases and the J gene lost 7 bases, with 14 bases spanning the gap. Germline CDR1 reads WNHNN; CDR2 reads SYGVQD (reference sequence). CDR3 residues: CASSSQGYGGYTF. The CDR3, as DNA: TGCGCCAGCAGTTCACAGGGTTACGGTGGCTACACCTTC.

The CDR3 region is CASSSPNIQAEQYF. As DNA, the CDR3 is TGTGCCAGCAGTTCCCCCAATATCCAGGCCGAGCAGTACTTC. The chain combines TRBV6-5 with TRBJ2-7; D is unclear. The CDR3 contains 14 residues. Germline CDR1 is MNHEY and CDR2 is SVGAGI. The V end was cut by 4 bases, the J end by 6 bases, with 16 bases between.

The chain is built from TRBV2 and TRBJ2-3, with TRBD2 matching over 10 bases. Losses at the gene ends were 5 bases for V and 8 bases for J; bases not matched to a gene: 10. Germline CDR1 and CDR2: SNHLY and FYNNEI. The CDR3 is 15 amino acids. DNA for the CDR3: TGTGCCAGCAGTCCATGGACTAGCGGAGACGTTACGCAGTATTTT. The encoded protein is CASSPWTSGDVTQYF.

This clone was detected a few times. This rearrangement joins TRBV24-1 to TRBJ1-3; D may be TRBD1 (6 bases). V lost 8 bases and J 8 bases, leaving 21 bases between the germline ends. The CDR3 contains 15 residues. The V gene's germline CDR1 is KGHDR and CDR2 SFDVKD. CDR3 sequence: CATKSRDTPQDTIYF. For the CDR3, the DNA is TGTGCCACCAAAAGCAGGGACACTCCACAAGACACCATATATTTT.

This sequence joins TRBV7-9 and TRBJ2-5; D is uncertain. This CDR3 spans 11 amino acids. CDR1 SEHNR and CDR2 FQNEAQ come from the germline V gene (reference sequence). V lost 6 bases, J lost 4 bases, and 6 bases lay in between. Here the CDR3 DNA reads TGTGCCAGCAGTTATAGAGAGACCCAGTACTTC. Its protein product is CASSYRETQYF.